A single T cell receptor beta chain is shown here with its context. The data were taken from a study of blood T cell repertoires in COVID-19. V lost 4 bases and J lost 7, with 19 bases in between. Germline V CDR1 and CDR2: SGHTA, FQGTGA. The CDR3 is 16 amino acids. Each recovered donor of Cohort 3 presented with two negative PCRs, clearance, or symptom resolution. In the original workflow: Reference gene primer amplification gave estimated nucleated cell counts. Generated by immunoSEQ multiplex PCR, the TCRdb table keeps only in-frame clones and is missing some. The DNA was the basis for D and trimming; V, J and clone size are from that table. The sample yields more than 150,000 clones, roughly 88% seen once.

The chain links TRBV7-3 to TRBJ2-2; D remains ambiguous. This clonotype was obtained from a woman aged 60-75 years who had recovered from COVID-19. The sample was PBMCs or T cells enriched from blood (not recorded which). The CDR3 DNA is TGTGCCAGCAGCTCTATAGGTGTTGGAGCTGGCGGGGAGCTGTTTTTT. Its translation: CASSSIGVGAGGELFF.